This T cell receptor (beta chain) was recovered during a study of T cells in Graves' hyperthyroidism and ophthalmopathy. General study results and limits: The model's output predicted ophthalmopathy at a median of around 6.9 months prior to onset.

RNA transcripts provided the source from which TCR beta CDR3 regions were amplified. The TCR CDR3 first-round RT-PCR relied on the HTBI primer set. TCRdb itself ran the multiplex PCR reads through MiXCR, one entry per CDR3 protein. This sample has some 300,000 distinct CDR3 sequences, with roughly 13% found just once. This clonotype was seen a few times. What it binds is not known. The source is a woman aged 40-49 years with Graves' hyperthyroidism. The specimen sequenced was blood.

The CDR3 reads CASSIAAGRRNSPLHF. The CDR3 region has the DNA TGTGCCAGTAGTATAGCTGCGGGACGGCGAAATTCACCCCTCCACTTT. The V call is TRBV19, the J call TRBJ1-6; tentative D call: TRBD1 (5 bases). The CDR3 contains 16 residues. Per the germline V gene, CDR1 is LNHDA and CDR2 is SQIVND (reference sequence). The V gene lost 1 base and the J gene lost 7 bases, with 14 bases spanning the gap. Together with reference TRBV19 and TRBJ1-6, the CDR3 gives the full variable domain: DGGITQSPKYLFRKEGQNVTLSCEQNLNHDAMYWYRQDPGQGLRLIYYSQIVNDFQKGDIAEGYSVSREKKESFPLTVTSAQKNPTAFYLCASSIAAGRRNSPLHFGNGTRLTVT.